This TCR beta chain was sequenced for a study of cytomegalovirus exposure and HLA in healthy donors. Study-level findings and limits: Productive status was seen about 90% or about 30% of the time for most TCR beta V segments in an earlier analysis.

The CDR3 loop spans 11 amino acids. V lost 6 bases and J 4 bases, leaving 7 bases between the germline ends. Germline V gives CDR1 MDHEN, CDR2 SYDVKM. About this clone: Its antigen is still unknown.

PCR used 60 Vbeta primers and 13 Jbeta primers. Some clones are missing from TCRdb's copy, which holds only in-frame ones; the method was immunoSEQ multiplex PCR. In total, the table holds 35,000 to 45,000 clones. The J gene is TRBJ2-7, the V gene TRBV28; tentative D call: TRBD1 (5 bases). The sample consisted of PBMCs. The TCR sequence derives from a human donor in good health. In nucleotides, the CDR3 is TGTGCCAGCAGCGACAGTTACGAGCAGTACTTC. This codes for CASSDSYEQYF.